One sample yielded the 30 T cell receptor beta chains listed below, sequenced in a study of OX40 agonist ivuxolimab in advanced cancers. The data were produced by immunoSEQ multiplex PCR, yet TCRdb's version contains in-frame clones alone and is incomplete. The table has approximately 60,000 clones, less than 90% seen once. The material sequenced was CD4+ or CD8+ T cells sorted from blood, taken in a trial of the OX40 agonist ivuxolimab. Receptors were obtained from an adult with an advanced solid tumor such as melanoma, head and neck, liver or kidney cancer.

The rearrangement joins TRBV6-6 to TRBJ2-2; D is unresolved. This CDR3 spans 16 amino acids. Trimming cost V 5 bases and J 5 bases, with 18 bases left between them. CDR1 and CDR2 (germline): MNHNY, SVGAGI (reference sequence). The CDR3 is CASSPLAGGLTGELFF. The CDR3 DNA is TGTGCCAGCAGTCCTCTGGCTGGTGGGCTAACCGGGGAGCTGTTTTTT.

The chain has TRBV4-1 and TRBJ2-3; D is unresolved. Trimming removed 0 bases from V and 2 bases from J, with 9 bases in between. The CDR3 has 15 residues. Per the germline V gene, CDR1 is MGHRA and CDR2 is YSYEKL. CDR3 DNA: TGCGCCAGCAGCCAAGAGTCTACAGACACAGATACGCAGTATTTT. It codes for CASSQESTDTDTQYF.

The chain is built from TRBV6-6 and TRBJ1-2; TRBD1 is a possible D gene (5 bases). This CDR3 comprises 15 residues. V was trimmed by 2 bases and J by 4 bases, leaving 14 bases between them. The V gene's germline CDR1 is MNHNY and CDR2 SVGAGI (reference sequence). The chain's CDR3 is CASSYLAGPSYGYTF. As DNA, the CDR3 is TGTGCCAGCAGTTACCTGGCAGGGCCCTCCTATGGCTACACCTTC.

The chain uses TRBV30 and TRBJ2-5, with TRBD1 identical over 8 bases. The CDR3 spans 13 residues. Losses at the gene ends were 0 bases for V and 7 bases for J; bases not matched to a gene: 4. CDR1 GTSNPN and CDR2 SVGIG come from the germline V gene (reference sequence). CDR3 sequence: CAWSVQGAGTQYF. The CDR3 nucleotides read TGTGCCTGGAGTGTTCAGGGGGCGGGGACCCAGTACTTC.

The chain combines TRBV28 with TRBJ2-2; D is undetermined. Trimming shortened V by 6 bases and J by 6 bases, and 20 bases separated the two germline ends. The germline CDR1 and CDR2 sequences are MDHEN and SYDVKM. There are 16 residues in the CDR3. This CDR3 is CASSPPGQAVPGELFF. In DNA, the CDR3 is TGTGCCAGCAGCCCCCCGGGCCAGGCCGTGCCCGGGGAGCTGTTTTTT.

V gene TRBV10-3 combines with J gene TRBJ2-2; possibly TRBD1 for D (6 bases). The V end lost 3 bases, the J end lost 1 base, and 6 bases lay between the germline ends. The CDR3 spans 14 residues. CDR1 is ENHRY, CDR2 SYGVKD, per germline. CDR3 in amino acids: CAISEGGNTGELFF. As DNA, the CDR3 is TGTGCCATCAGTGAAGGGGGGAACACCGGGGAGCTGTTTTTT.

This clone was detected only once. The chain carries TRBV19 and TRBJ1-3; D unclear. Per the germline V gene, CDR1 is LNHDA and CDR2 is SQIVND (reference sequence). The V end was cut by 7 bases, the J end by 1 base, with 11 bases between. The CDR3 is 14 amino acids. CDR3 DNA sequence: TGTGCCAGTATTTCATTGGGTTCTGGAAACACCATATATTTT. This encodes CASISLGSGNTIYF. Supplemented by reference TRBV19 and TRBJ1-3, the full variable domain reads DGGITQSPKYLFRKEGQNVTLSCEQNLNHDAMYWYRQDPGQGLRLIYYSQIVNDFQKGDIAEGYSVSREKKESFPLTVTSAQKNPTAFYLCASISLGSGNTIYFGEGSWLTVV.

This clone appeared once. This chain connects TRBV7-1 to TRBJ1-2; D unresolved. TRBV7-1 belongs to the ORF category, with a function that is uncertain. This CDR3 region has 15 residues. The germline V and J ends were trimmed by 5 bases and 4 bases, with 17 bases remaining between them. In DNA form, the CDR3 reads TGTGCCAGCAGCCTCCTCGAGGGAAAGACCTATGGCTACACCTTC. Amino acids: CASSLLEGKTYGYTF.

This chain joins TRBV6-5 and TRBJ2-7; D may be TRBD1 (6 bases). The length of the CDR3 is 13 residues. In germline, CDR1 is MNHEY, CDR2 SVGAGI. V was cut by 6 bases and J by 4 bases, with 13 bases left in between. Here the CDR3 DNA reads TGTGCCAGCAGGCGCGCTACAGGGTACGAGCAGTACTTC. It specifies CASRRATGYEQYF.

The V gene is TRBV5-5, the J gene TRBJ1-2; 9 bases are a match to TRBD1. The germline CDR1 and CDR2 sequences are SGHKS and YYEKEE (reference sequence). The CDR3 is 14 residues long. Trimming at V came to 2 bases and at J to 7 bases, leaving 6 bases not matched to a gene. CDR3 amino acids: CASSLGDRATGYTF. In DNA form, the CDR3 reads TGTGCCAGCAGCTTAGGGGACAGGGCGACTGGCTACACCTTC.

The V call is TRBV7-2, the J call TRBJ2-3; 9 nucleotides line up with TRBD1. This CDR3 is 17 amino acids long. Trimming cost V 4 bases and J 1 base; bases outside gene matches: 9. Germline V gene data show CDR1 as SGHTA and CDR2 as FQGNSA. The CDR3 sequence: CASSSTATGGGTDTQYF. The CDR3 bases are TGTGCCAGCAGCTCCACGGCTACAGGGGGCGGCACAGATACGCAGTATTTT.

The sample holds a few counts of this clone. This chain connects TRBV4-1 to TRBJ2-7; D might be TRBD2 (6 bases). CDR1 is MGHRA, CDR2 YSYEKL, per germline. The CDR3 has 13 amino acids. Trimming took off 4 bases at V and 3 bases at J, with 10 bases between the two ends. CDR3 amino acids: CASSPGLLYEQYF. CDR3 DNA sequence: TGCGCCAGCAGCCCGGGACTCCTCTACGAGCAGTACTTC.

In its sample, this clone was seen a few times. This sequence joins TRBV18 and TRBJ1-2, with D possibly being TRBD1 (6 bases). Germline lookup yields CDR1 KGHSH and CDR2 LQKENI. V lost 6 bases and J lost 4, with 15 bases in between. This CDR3 comprises 14 residues. The CDR3 protein is CASSLRTESYGYTF. In DNA form, the CDR3 reads TGTGCCAGCTCCCTTAGGACAGAGAGCTATGGCTACACCTTC.

The CDR3 loop is CSVHARAGRNYGYTF. In DNA form, the CDR3 reads TGCAGCGTTCACGCAAGGGCAGGGAGGAACTATGGCTACACCTTC. The genes are TRBV29-1 and TRBJ1-2; perhaps TRBD1 as D (5 bases). The CDR3 is made up of 15 amino acids. Trimming pared 5 bases from V and 2 bases from J, leaving 18 bases between. Germline V gives CDR1 SQVTM, CDR2 ANQGSEA.

The gene calls are TRBV30 and TRBJ2-3; the D gene is possibly TRBD2 (6 bases). The V end lost 2 bases, the J end lost 2 bases, and 11 bases lay between the germline ends. The CDR3 loop spans 14 amino acids. Germline V gene data show CDR1 as GTSNPN and CDR2 as SVGIG (reference sequence). The CDR3 protein is CAWSIGRDTDTQYF. The CDR3 DNA is TGTGCCTGGAGTATAGGGCGGGACACAGATACGCAGTATTTT.

The chain recombines TRBV2 with TRBJ1-4; D possibly corresponds to TRBD1 (6 bases). Germline V gene sequence: CDR1 SNHLY, CDR2 FYNNEI. This CDR3 region has 15 residues. V was trimmed by 6 bases and J by 5 bases, leaving 16 bases between them. Written as DNA, the CDR3 is TGTGCCAGCAGCCTCGACAGGACGGGGAATGAAAAACTGTTTTTT. This encodes CASSLDRTGNEKLFF.

This chain links TRBV9 with TRBJ2-1; D is undetermined. Germline loops: CDR1 SGDLS, CDR2 YYNGEE. V lost 7 bases and J lost 8, with 13 bases in between. The CDR3 has 12 residues. CDR3 sequence (DNA): TGTGCCAGCGGGATAAGGACGTATGAGCAGTTCTTC. It specifies CASGIRTYEQFF.

CDR3 nucleotides: TGTGCCAGCTCACCAGGACAGACCCATAATTCACCCCTCCACTTT. Its translation: CASSPGQTHNSPLHF. The chain has TRBV18 and TRBJ1-6; D is perhaps TRBD1 (6 bases). The germline V gene has CDR1 KGHSH and CDR2 LQKENI. CDR3 length: 15 amino acids. V lost 2 bases, J lost 5 bases, and 10 bases lay in between.

This chain connects TRBV6-6 to TRBJ1-3; 7 bases align to TRBD1. V was pared by 2 bases and J by 4 bases, with 2 bases of the junction left unmatched. This CDR3 is 14 amino acids long. The germline gives CDR1 MNHNY, CDR2 SVGAGI (reference sequence). The CDR3 nucleotides read TGTGCCAGCAGTTACCGGGGACAGGGAAACACCATATATTTT. It is translated as CASSYRGQGNTIYF.

CDR3 residues: CASSSQRGGQGTQYF. CDR3 DNA sequence: TGTGCCAGCAGCTCACAGCGGGGGGGCCAAGGTACGCAGTATTTT. This rearrangement joins TRBV7-2 to TRBJ2-3, with 10 bases matching TRBD2. Germline-derived CDR1 and CDR2 are SGHTA and FQGNSA. Trimming cost V 4 bases and J 8 bases; bases outside gene matches: 9. The CDR3 contains 15 residues.

The chain uses TRBV21-1 and TRBJ1-2; TRBD1, the table's D call, lacks a check against the DNA. TRBV21-1 is listed as a pseudogene. The CDR3 spans 14 residues. CDR3 in amino acids: CASSQDRTNYGYTF. The CDR3 bases are TGTGCCAGCAGCCAGGACAGGACTAACTATGGCTACACCTTC.

This clone has only one observation. The genes are TRBV19 and TRBJ2-3, with D maybe TRBD1 (5 bases). The CDR3 length is 15 residues. V shed 6 bases and J shed 3 bases, with 16 bases lying between them. Germline V gives CDR1 LNHDA, CDR2 SQIVND (reference sequence). In nucleotides, the CDR3 is TGTGCCAGTAGCGAAAACAGGAAACGGACAGATACGCAGTATTTT. Translation: CASSENRKRTDTQYF.

The V gene is TRBV19, the J gene TRBJ2-7; maybe TRBD1 (6 bases). V was cut by 6 bases and J by 1 base, with 10 bases left in between. The CDR3 contains 13 residues. Germline CDR1 reads LNHDA; CDR2 reads SQIVND (reference sequence). CDR3 bases: TGTGCCAGTAGACGGACAGAATCCTACGAGCAGTACTTC. It specifies CASRRTESYEQYF.

The genes are TRBV4-3 and TRBJ1-2, with D tentatively TRBD1 (6 bases). Per the germline V gene, CDR1 is LGHNA and CDR2 is YSLEER. V was trimmed by 0 bases and J by 2 bases, leaving 22 bases between them. This CDR3 has 19 residues. As DNA, the CDR3 is TGCGCCAGCAGCCAAGAGCCCGTGTACCTGGACAGTCCGAACTATGGCTACACCTTC. It translates to CASSQEPVYLDSPNYGYTF.

The V gene is TRBV30, the J gene TRBJ2-7; D is undetermined. V shed 4 bases and J shed 3 bases, with 7 bases lying between them. In germline, CDR1 is GTSNPN, CDR2 SVGIG (reference sequence). The CDR3 runs 11 residues. The CDR3 coding sequence is TGTGCCTGGACCGCCAACTACGAGCAGTACTTC. Translation gives CAWTANYEQYF.

The chain carries TRBV7-9 and TRBJ2-3; TRBD1 aligns across 9 bases. The germline CDR1 and CDR2 sequences are SEHNR and FQNEAQ (reference sequence). V lost 7 bases to trimming and J lost 4 bases; unmatched junction nucleotides: 6. CDR3 size: 14 residues. This CDR3 reads CASTGTGPPDTQYF. The CDR3 DNA reads TGTGCCAGCACTGGGACAGGGCCCCCAGATACGCAGTATTTT.

This chain joins TRBV2 and TRBJ2-3, with no clear D. The CDR3 runs 13 residues. The V gene's germline CDR1 is SNHLY and CDR2 FYNNEI. The V gene lost 10 bases and the J gene lost 2 bases, with 13 bases spanning the gap. This CDR3 is CATGAYSTDTQYF. The CDR3 DNA sequence: TGTGCCACCGGAGCATACTCCACAGATACGCAGTATTTT.

The V call is TRBV6-1, the J call TRBJ1-4, with D possibly TRBD1 on 6 matching bases. With 3 bases removed from V and 8 bases from J, the gap between germline ends came to 16 bases. Germline V gives CDR1 MNHNS, CDR2 SASEGT. CDR3 length: 15 amino acids. In DNA form, the CDR3 reads TGTGCCAGCAGTGACTTGAAGGCAGGGGCGGAAAAACTGTTTTTT. Translating gives CASSDLKAGAEKLFF.

This chain connects TRBV5-1 to TRBJ2-7, with 9 nucleotides matching TRBD2. CDR3 length: 17 residues. The germline V gene has CDR1 SGHRS and CDR2 YFSETQ. The J segment lost 3 bases and the V segment lost 0 bases, leaving 10 bases of the junction unmatched. Here the CDR3 DNA reads TGCGCCAGCAGCTTGGATATTAGCGGGAGTGTCAACTACGAGCAGTACTTC. The encoded protein is CASSLDISGSVNYEQYF.

The chain couples TRBV11-2 to TRBJ2-1, with 11 bases that match TRBD2. The CDR3 covers 18 residues. V dropped 5 bases and J dropped 6; count of bases not matched to a gene: 15. Germline lookup yields CDR1 SGHAT and CDR2 FQNNGV. CDR3 nucleotide sequence: TGTGCCAGCAGCCGACCGATGCAACTAGCGGGGGACAGCAATGAGCAGTTCTTC. Its protein is CASSRPMQLAGDSNEQFF. Complete variable domain (other parts from reference TRBV11-2 and TRBJ2-1): EAGVAQSPRYKIIEKRQSVAFWCNPISGHATLYWYQQILGQGPKLLIQFQNNGVVDDSQLPKDRFSAERLKGVDSTLKIQPAKLEDSAVYLCASSRPMQLAGDSNEQFFGPGTRLTVL.